The entry below describes one T cell receptor beta chain. Germline-derived CDR1 and CDR2 are LNHNV and YYDKDF (reference sequence). The CDR3 extends over 15 amino acids. V was clipped by 5 bases and J by 6 bases, with 18 bases between them. The data belong to a study of blood T cell repertoires in COVID-19. Study details: Samples representing acute and convalescent COVID-19 were sourced from the United States, Italy and Spain. T cells, B-cell-depleted T cells, or PBMCs supplied cDNA or gDNA.

In the original processing: Cell counts per sample came from amplifying reference gene primers. Assay: immunoSEQ multiplex PCR; the TCRdb copy retains only in-frame clones and omits some. The V and J calls and the clone size are those of that table, but D and trimming were determined from the DNA. Counted here are about 44,000 clones, about nine tenths occurring once; the ten biggest clones make up around 20%. The origin of this receptor is a woman at least 80 years old in a cohort sampled during active or convalescent COVID-19. Sequencing was performed on peripheral blood. The genes are TRBV15 and TRBJ2-3; D might be TRBD2 (5 bases). DNA of the CDR3: TGTGCCACCAGCCCCCGGGGAGTCGGAGTGGATACGCAGTATTTT. Translation: CATSPRGVGVDTQYF.